This T cell receptor (beta chain) was obtained from a study of tumor and adjacent non-tumor tissue in lung cancer. Study-level background: On average, productive TCRbeta reads reached about 4.4 million per sample. Whole-study findings and limits: Significantly higher TCR diversity was found in tumor than normal lung.

The CDR3 spans 17 residues. Germline V gene sequence: CDR1 MGHRA, CDR2 YSYEKL. V was pared by 0 bases and J by 2 bases, with 6 bases of the junction left unmatched. This clonotype was counted at least ten times. Its target is unknown. No cell sorting was done before RNA was extracted from the tissue. This non-tumor lung sample came from over 3 cm beyond the tumor edge. TCRbeta libraries were built with three rounds of nested PCR, modified from ARM-PCR. TCRdb re-called the multiplex PCR reads through MiXCR, storing one row per CDR3 protein. The profile shows over 35,000 distinct CDR3 sequences, 60% of them singletons.

Specimen: distant non-tumor lung tissue. V is TRBV4-1 and J is TRBJ1-5, with 8 nucleotides matching TRBD1. The sequence was obtained from a man in his forties or fifties with non-small cell lung cancer. The CDR3 nucleotides read TGCGCCAGCAGCCAAGAGCAGACAGGGGTTGGCAATCAGCCCCAGCATTTT. Its protein is CASSQEQTGVGNQPQHF.